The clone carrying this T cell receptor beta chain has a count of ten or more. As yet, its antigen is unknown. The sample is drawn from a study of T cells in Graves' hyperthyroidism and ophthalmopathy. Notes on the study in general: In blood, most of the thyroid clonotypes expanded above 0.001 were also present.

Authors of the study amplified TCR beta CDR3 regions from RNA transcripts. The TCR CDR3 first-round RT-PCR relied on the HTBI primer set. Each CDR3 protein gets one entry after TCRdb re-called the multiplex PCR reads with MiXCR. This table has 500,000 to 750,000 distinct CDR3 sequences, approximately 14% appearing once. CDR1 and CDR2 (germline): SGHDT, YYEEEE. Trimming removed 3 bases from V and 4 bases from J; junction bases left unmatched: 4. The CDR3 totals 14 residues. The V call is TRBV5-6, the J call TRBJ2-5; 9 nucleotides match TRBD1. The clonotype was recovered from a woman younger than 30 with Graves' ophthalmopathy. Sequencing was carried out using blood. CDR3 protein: CASSWTGVGETQYF. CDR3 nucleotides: TGTGCCAGCAGCTGGACAGGGGTGGGAGAGACCCAGTACTTC. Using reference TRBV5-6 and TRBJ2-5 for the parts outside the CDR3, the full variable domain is DAGVTQSPTHLIKTRGQQVTLRCSPKSGHDTVSWYQQALGQGPQFIFQYYEEEERQRGNFPDRFSGHQFPNYSSELNVNALLLGDSALYLCASSWTGVGETQYFGPGTRLLVL.